These 16 T cell receptor beta chains originate from one sample sequenced in a study of shared clonotypes between healthy human individuals. Profiled with immunoSEQ multiplex PCR; TCRdb holds only in-frame clones, not every one. The sample has about 2.3 million clones, about 92% seen once. Sequencing was done on a sample of naive CD4+ T cells from PBMCs. Indicated subset: CD45RA+ positively selected. These receptors were obtained from a man aged 18 to 29 in good health. Some clones in this sample may be carry-over from other donors' samples.

The CDR3 DNA is TGTGCCAGCAGCGTATCGGGCGGGGTTGGTGGAAACACCATATATTTT. Translated, it gives CASSVSGGVGGNTIYF. The chain carries TRBV9 and TRBJ1-3; D gene uncertain. This CDR3 has 16 residues. Trimming took 1 base from V and 3 from J, leaving 14 bases between them. Germline V gene sequence: CDR1 SGDLS, CDR2 YYNGEE.

This clone has just one count. The V gene is TRBV18, the J gene TRBJ2-5, with D possibly being TRBD2 (5 bases). The CDR3 contains 14 residues. V was cut by 1 base and J by 4 bases, with 10 bases left in between. Germline lookup yields CDR1 KGHSH and CDR2 LQKENI. The DNA of the CDR3 is TGTGCCAGCTCACCACGAAACGCGGGAGAGACCCAGTACTTC. Amino acid sequence: CASSPRNAGETQYF.

The J gene is TRBJ2-2, the V gene TRBV4-2; D is perhaps TRBD2 (5 bases). In germline, CDR1 is LGHNA, CDR2 YNFKEQ. V was shortened by 1 base and J by 6 bases, with 18 bases between the two germline ends. There are 17 residues in the CDR3. As DNA, the CDR3 is TGTGCCAGCAGCCAAGGCTTCAAGGACGGGAAAGCCGGGGAGCTGTTTTTT. This translates into CASSQGFKDGKAGELFF.

For this clone: The same CDR3 is also encoded by other DNA sequences in this sample. The chain recombines TRBV6-5 with TRBJ2-1; weak D call: TRBD2 (6 bases). The V and J ends lost 2 bases and 0 bases respectively, with 11 bases between them. From germline, CDR1 is MNHEY and CDR2 SVGAGI. The CDR3 length is 16 residues. The CDR3 DNA is TGTGCCAGCAGTTACGGTGGAGGGAGCTCCTACAATGAGCAGTTCTTC. It is translated as CASSYGGGSSYNEQFF.

This clone has a single count. This CDR3 is CASSLGGQTNTEAFF. CDR3 sequence (DNA): TGTGCCAGCTCACTCGGAGGACAGACGAACACTGAAGCTTTCTTT. This chain joins TRBV18 and TRBJ1-1; D is perhaps TRBD1 (6 bases). With 4 bases removed from V and 1 base from J, the gap between germline ends came to 13 bases. This CDR3 is built from 15 residues. Germline CDR1 KGHSH, CDR2 LQKENI.

The chain uses TRBV13 and TRBJ1-5; TRBD1 is a possible D gene (6 bases). The CDR3 covers 16 residues. Between the trimmed V and J ends, which lost 5 bases and 1 base, there was a span of 15 bases. Germline V gene sequence: CDR1 PRHDT, CDR2 FYEKMQ (reference sequence). In nucleotides, the CDR3 is TGTGCCAGCAGCAGAAGGGGGGTAGGGAGCAATCAGCCCCAGCATTTT. Its protein product is CASSRRGVGSNQPQHF.

V usage is TRBV27 and J usage is TRBJ2-5; D is ambiguous. The CDR3 runs 11 residues. Germline V CDR1 and CDR2: MNHEY, SMNVEV (reference sequence). Trimming removed 6 bases at V and 2 bases at J, with 4 bases between. CDR3 loop: CASRLQETQYF. CDR3 DNA: TGTGCCAGCAGGCTACAAGAGACCCAGTACTTC.

This chain uses TRBV5-8 with TRBJ1-5, with 8 bases lining up with TRBD1. This CDR3 comprises 16 residues. Germline loops: CDR1 SGHTS, CDR2 YDEGEE. The V gene end was trimmed by 0 bases and the J gene end by 1 base; junction bases not matched to a gene: 3. CDR3 loop: CASSLGAGGSNQPQHF. The CDR3 DNA reads as TGTGCCAGCAGCTTGGGGGCAGGGGGCAGCAATCAGCCCCAGCATTTT.

The chain recombines TRBV7-6 with TRBJ2-2; D tentatively fits TRBD1 or TRBD2 (5 bases each). This CDR3 has 18 residues. Trimming removed 2 bases from V and 0 bases from J, with 16 bases in between. Looked up from germline, CDR1 is SGHVS and CDR2 is FNYEAQ. The chain's CDR3 is CASSLKGRTYPNTGELFF. CDR3 nucleotides: TGTGCCAGCAGCTTAAAGGGACGGACCTATCCGAACACCGGGGAGCTGTTTTTT.

V and J are TRBV6-5 and TRBJ2-1; no definite D call. Germline CDR1 reads MNHEY; CDR2 reads SVGAGI. Trimming stripped 2 bases from V and 0 bases from J, with 8 bases between. This CDR3 is built from 15 residues. CDR3: CASSYESPSYNEQFF. The CDR3, as DNA: TGTGCCAGCAGTTACGAGTCACCCTCCTACAATGAGCAGTTCTTC.

Comment on this clone: Other DNA sequences from this sample encode an identical CDR3 as well. The chain combines TRBV5-1 with TRBJ2-1; TRBD2 matches 9 bases. CDR3 length: 15 amino acids. The V and J ends lost 0 bases and 7 bases, in that order; junction bases with no gene match: 5. CDR1 is SGHRS and CDR2 is YFSETQ in the germline V gene. The CDR3 protein is CASSLGGRALNEQFF. In DNA form, the CDR3 reads TGCGCCAGCAGCTTGGGCGGGAGGGCGTTAAATGAGCAGTTCTTC.

The J gene is TRBJ2-1, the V gene TRBV28, with D uncertain. The CDR3 has 15 residues. Per the germline V gene, CDR1 is MDHEN and CDR2 is SYDVKM. V was clipped by 4 bases and J by 0 bases, with 10 bases between them. The CDR3 loop is CASSSSPGSYNEQFF. The DNA for the CDR3 is TGTGCCAGCAGTTCCTCCCCAGGCTCCTACAATGAGCAGTTCTTC.

J is TRBJ2-3 and V is TRBV25-1, with D perhaps matching TRBD1 or TRBD2 (6 bases each). Trimming took 6 bases from V and 3 from J, leaving 22 bases between them. The germline V gene encodes CDR1 MGHDK and CDR2 SYGVNS. This CDR3 has 17 residues. CDR3 DNA sequence: TGTGCCAGCAGGAGTAGGGGGGCCGCCGTGAAGACAGATACGCAGTATTTT. This codes for CASRSRGAAVKTDTQYF.

V is TRBV18 and J is TRBJ2-7; a possible D gene is TRBD1 (5 bases). V lost 6 bases and J 2 bases, leaving 17 bases between the germline ends. This CDR3 is built from 15 residues. Germline assignment: CDR1 KGHSH and CDR2 LQKENI. The CDR3 bases are TGTGCCAGCTCCCCAGGGCTGAAAGGAGCCTACGAGCAGTACTTC. Encoded protein: CASSPGLKGAYEQYF.

This clone was picked up one time. The chain recombines TRBV30 with TRBJ2-5; no clear D gene. The V gene's germline CDR1 is GTSNPN and CDR2 SVGIG (reference sequence). The CDR3 runs 11 residues. The V gene lost 1 base and the J gene lost 7 bases, with 7 bases spanning the gap. This CDR3 is CAWSGTGTQYF. Written as DNA, the CDR3 is TGTGCCTGGAGTGGAACGGGGACCCAGTACTTC.

This clone was observed a few times. The CDR3 region is CASTLRRGSEQYF. CDR3 nucleotides: TGTGCCAGCACCCTACGGCGGGGTTCCGAGCAGTACTTC. The chain is built from TRBV5-6 and TRBJ2-7; a possible D gene is TRBD2 (6 bases). V was clipped by 6 bases and J by 6 bases, with 16 bases between them. Germline-derived CDR1 and CDR2 are SGHDT and YYEEEE. The CDR3 is 13 residues long.